These 8 T cell receptor beta chains share one sample of origin, sequenced in a study of T cells in Graves' hyperthyroidism and ophthalmopathy. TCR beta CDR3 region amplification was performed from RNA transcripts. HTBI primers were the set used in a first-round RT-PCR of the TCR CDR3. TCRdb passed the multiplex PCR reads through MiXCR, listing each CDR3 protein once. The sample lists under 350,000 distinct CDR3 sequences; over 15% were seen once. Sequencing used blood. Source of these receptors: a woman aged 50 to 65 with Graves' hyperthyroidism.

This clonotype was detected only a few times. The chain combines TRBV7-3 with TRBJ2-2; D is undetermined. Germline CDR1 is SGHTA and CDR2 is FQGTGA. V was trimmed by 4 bases and J by 1 base, leaving 7 bases between them. The CDR3 has 14 amino acids. CDR3 region: CASSSPENTGELFF. The CDR3 nucleotides are TGTGCCAGCAGCTCGCCTGAGAACACCGGGGAGCTGTTTTTT.

This clonotype was seen only a few times. V is TRBV29-1 and J is TRBJ2-7; 9 bases map to TRBD1. The CDR3 totals 12 residues. Germline V CDR1 and CDR2: SQVTM, ANQGSEA. The J segment lost 3 bases and the V segment lost 7 bases, leaving 4 bases of the junction unmatched. The CDR3 loop reads CSARDRVYEQYF. The CDR3 coding sequence is TGCAGCGCCCGGGACAGGGTCTACGAGCAGTACTTC.

With respect to this clonotype: A much larger clone is a single base away; this may be a read error. This rearrangement joins TRBV3-1 to TRBJ2-1; D gene ambiguous. The germline V gene encodes CDR1 LGHDT and CDR2 YNNKEL (reference sequence). CDR3 length: 18 residues. CDR3: CASSQDKYSQSSYDEQFF. DNA of the CDR3: TGTGCCAGCAGCCAAGATAAATACAGTCAAAGCTCCTACGATGAGCAGTTCTTC.

This clonotype was seen at least ten times. The chain combines TRBV5-1 with TRBJ2-3; 10 bases line up with TRBD1. Trimming took 4 bases from V and 4 from J; bases not matched to a gene: 9. Per germline, CDR1 SGHRS and CDR2 YFSETQ. The CDR3 extends over 16 amino acids. CDR3 in DNA: TGCGCCAGCAGCCTGACGACAGGGGGCAAGGCAGATACGCAGTATTTT. Its translation is CASSLTTGGKADTQYF. The full variable domain, its missing parts supplied by reference TRBV5-1 and TRBJ2-3, is KAGVTQTPRYLIKTRGQQVTLSCSPISGHRSVSWYQQTPGQGLQFLFEYFSETQRNKGNFPGRFSGRQFSNSRSEMNVSTLELGDSALYLCASSLTTGGKADTQYFGPGTRLTVL.

Worth noting for this clonotype: One junction end disagrees with the germline gene, perhaps due to a read error. The chain has TRBV5-1 and TRBJ2-2; D gene uncertain. Germline CDR1 is SGHRS and CDR2 is YFSETQ. The length of the CDR3 is 14 residues. CDR3 in DNA: TGCGCTAGCAGCTTGGTTAGGGACACCGGGGAGCTGTTTTTT. The encoded protein is CASSLVRDTGELFF.

The chain employs TRBV2 and TRBJ1-3; D call uncertain. CDR1 and CDR2 from the germline V gene are SNHLY and FYNNEI. The CDR3 consists of 15 residues. Deletions cut 1 base from V and 4 bases from J, with 11 bases between. Here the CDR3 reads CASSEDYGEGNTIYF. The DNA for the CDR3 is TGTGCCAGCAGTGAAGACTACGGGGAAGGAAACACCATATATTTT.

This clonotype was found a few times. V usage is TRBV5-1 and J usage is TRBJ2-5; D gene ambiguous. V shed 0 bases and J shed 4 bases, with 16 bases lying between them. From germline, CDR1 is SGHRS and CDR2 YFSETQ. The CDR3 contains 16 residues. CDR3 DNA: TGCGCCAGCAGCTTGGGTCCCGTAGGCGCCGGAGAGACCCAGTACTTC. Protein: CASSLGPVGAGETQYF.

This clonotype was counted many times. J is TRBJ1-5 and V is TRBV20-1; D not resolved. The germline gives CDR1 DFQATT, CDR2 SNEGSKA (reference sequence). The CDR3 totals 13 residues. Between the trimmed V and J ends, which lost 3 bases and 0 bases, there was a span of 6 bases. The CDR3 DNA sequence: TGCAGTGCTAGTTCGTATAGCAATCAGCCCCAGCATTTT. Its protein is CSASSYSNQPQHF.